This T cell receptor beta chain comes out of a study of post-analysis software for immune sequencing data. At the level of the study: In terms of disease course, relapsing-remitting, secondary progressive and progressive-relapsing multiple sclerosis were included.

The CDR3 sequence is 11 residues long. Trimming removed 4 bases at V and 8 bases at J, with 7 bases between. Germline V gene sequence: CDR1 SGHTA, CDR2 FQGNSA. The TCR beta cDNA libraries carried unique molecular identifiers. Roughly 490,000 cDNA molecules came from about 1 to 10 million T cells. TCRdb re-analysed the PCR reads in MiXCR, keeping a single row per CDR3 protein. The sample shows about half a million distinct CDR3 sequences, roughly 34% of them seen only once. In its sample, this clonotype was seen a few times. Its antigen is as yet unknown. Study results and caveats: In patients, about 5 TRBV segments were more frequent than in controls, with TRBV5-6, TRBV5-1 and TRBV20-1 among them. Under the F measure, samples that were prepared in one batch clustered strongly together. In multiple sclerosis, normalized Chao1 diversity was significantly below that of controls.

The receptor was derived from a girl aged 2 to 17 with multiple sclerosis. Material for sequencing was blood. The J gene is TRBJ2-3, the V gene TRBV7-2; no reliable D call. The CDR3 loop reads CASSSWGTQYF. DNA for the CDR3: TGTGCCAGCAGCTCCTGGGGTACGCAGTATTTT.